Sequencing of this T cell receptor beta chain was carried out in a study of cytomegalovirus exposure and HLA in healthy donors. Study-wide results and limits: Usually a TCR sequence was rare, but some public TCRs were found in many donors.

PCR involved 60 Vbeta and 13 Jbeta primers. Here immunoSEQ multiplex PCR was the method, and the copy in TCRdb shows in-frame clones only, minus some. The profile covers about 170,000 clones, with over 80% appearing a single time and around 1.3% taken by the ten largest. Healthy individuals who donated bone marrow served as the donors. With regard to this clone: As yet, its antigen is unknown.

The clonotype originates from a boy under 10 years old in good health and CMV-seronegative. The sequencing input was PBMCs.

In DNA, the CDR3 is TGCGCCAGCAGCCCCTCCGTAGACAGCGCTAAAGAGACCCAGTACTTC. It is translated as CASSPSVDSAKETQYF. The chain is built from TRBV4-3 and TRBJ2-5; TRBD1 is a possible D gene (5 bases). The CDR3 length is 16 residues. V was pared by 4 bases and J by 3 bases, with 18 bases between. Germline values: CDR1 LGHNA, CDR2 YSLEER.